Shown below are 19 T cell receptor beta chains from a single sample sequenced in a study of cytomegalovirus exposure and HLA in healthy donors. Sequencing was performed with immunoSEQ multiplex PCR; in TCRdb, only in-frame clones are kept and a portion is missing. Among tens of thousands of clones listed, approximately 94% were seen once. Sequenced material: PBMCs. The origin of the receptors is a woman aged 18-29 years in good health and CMV-seropositive.

The V call is TRBV27, the J call TRBJ2-5, with no clear D. The CDR3 is made up of 15 amino acids. The germline V gene encodes CDR1 MNHEY and CDR2 SMNVEV (reference sequence). Trimming removed 2 bases from V and 5 bases from J, with 15 bases in between. CDR3 in DNA: TGTGCCAGCAGTTTACCGATGACCGGGTTGGAGACCCAGTACTTC. Its translation: CASSLPMTGLETQYF.

V usage is TRBV18 and J usage is TRBJ2-2; D might be TRBD1 (5 bases). Germline assignment: CDR1 KGHSH and CDR2 LQKENI. V shed 2 bases and J shed 4 bases, with 11 bases lying between them. CDR3 size: 15 residues. The DNA for the CDR3 is TGTGCCAGCTCACCAGAGACAGCTCGCACCGGGGAGCTGTTTTTT. Translating it yields CASSPETARTGELFF.

The CDR3 DNA is TGTGCCAGCAGCCGGGGAGGAATGACTGAAGCTTTCTTT. Protein sequence: CASSRGGMTEAFF. The rearrangement uses TRBV11-2 and TRBJ1-1; the D is unclear. Germline-derived CDR1 and CDR2 are SGHAT and FQNNGV. There are 13 residues in the CDR3. Trimming pared 5 bases from V and 5 bases from J, leaving 12 bases between.

The rearrangement uses TRBV27 and TRBJ1-5, with 7 bases that match TRBD1. CDR3 length equals 16 residues. V gave up 6 bases and J gave up 2 bases; unmatched junction bases: 10. CDR1 and CDR2 from the germline V gene are MNHEY and SMNVEV (reference sequence). Here the CDR3 reads CASSLTGEDGNQPQHF. CDR3 bases: TGTGCCAGCAGCCTTACAGGGGAAGACGGCAATCAGCCCCAGCATTTT.

The genes are TRBV9 and TRBJ1-2, with a weak D call TRBD1 (6 bases). The V and J ends lost 1 base and 4 bases respectively, with 8 bases between them. CDR1 SGDLS and CDR2 YYNGEE come from the germline V gene. The CDR3 contains 13 residues. CDR3 region: CASSVQGSYGYTF. CDR3 nucleotides: TGTGCCAGCAGCGTACAGGGGAGCTATGGCTACACCTTC.

The chain has TRBV5-1 and TRBJ2-1; possibly TRBD2 for D (6 bases). This CDR3 region has 14 residues. Between the trimmed V and J ends, which lost 6 bases and 3 bases, there was a span of 13 bases. Germline assignment: CDR1 SGHRS and CDR2 YFSETQ. The CDR3 here is CASKTAGIYNEQFF. CDR3 bases: TGCGCCAGCAAGACGGCGGGAATCTACAATGAGCAGTTCTTC.

A single count supports this clone. This rearrangement joins TRBV2 to TRBJ1-4; D is possibly TRBD1 (6 bases). In germline, CDR1 is SNHLY, CDR2 FYNNEI. The V end was cut by 4 bases, the J end by 5 bases, with 11 bases between. This CDR3 has 14 residues. The CDR3 region has the DNA TGTGCCAGCAGTGCAACAGGGAGCAATGAAAAACTGTTTTTT. Its translation: CASSATGSNEKLFF.

J is TRBJ2-2 and V is TRBV2; a possible D gene is TRBD2 (5 bases). With 7 bases removed from V and 6 bases from J, the gap between germline ends came to 12 bases. This CDR3 is built from 13 residues. Germline loops: CDR1 SNHLY, CDR2 FYNNEI. The CDR3 nucleotides read TGTGCCAGCATCGGACTGGAGTCCGGGGAGCTGTTTTTT. Amino acids: CASIGLESGELFF.

The rearrangement links TRBV6-5 to TRBJ2-2; D is unresolved. V was cut by 0 bases and J by 4 bases, with 3 bases left in between. This CDR3 has 13 amino acids. Germline V gene lookup returns CDR1 MNHEY and CDR2 SVGAGI. The CDR3 DNA is TGTGCCAGCAGTTACTCGAGCACCGGGGAGCTGTTTTTT. It specifies CASSYSSTGELFF.

This clone was detected only a few times. The chain uses TRBV5-5 and TRBJ1-5; a weak D match, TRBD1 (5 bases). The length of the CDR3 is 14 residues. The germline gives CDR1 SGHKS, CDR2 YYEKEE (reference sequence). V was shortened by 0 bases and J by 8 bases, with 12 bases between the two germline ends. The CDR3 DNA sequence: TGTGCCAGCAGCTTGGCAGGGTCCCAAGAGCCCCAGCATTTT. Its translation: CASSLAGSQEPQHF.

This chain uses TRBV6-1 with TRBJ2-3, with no clear D. The germline CDR1 and CDR2 sequences are MNHNS and SASEGT. V lost 4 bases and J 2 bases, leaving 10 bases between the germline ends. This CDR3 has 14 amino acids. The CDR3 sequence is CASSVQFSTDTQYF. CDR3 DNA: TGTGCCAGCAGTGTACAGTTTTCCACAGATACGCAGTATTTT.

The chain carries TRBV2 and TRBJ2-7; tentatively, D is TRBD1 (8 bases). This CDR3 has 17 residues. Germline V gene lookup returns CDR1 SNHLY and CDR2 FYNNEI. V was shortened by 3 bases and J by 0 bases, with 18 bases between the two germline ends. The CDR3 reads CASSETGDYLSSYEQYF. DNA for the CDR3: TGTGCCAGCAGTGAGACAGGGGACTACCTAAGCTCCTACGAGCAGTACTTC.

This clone has just one count. This chain joins TRBV7-6 and TRBJ2-5, with D perhaps TRBD1 (5 bases). Trimming shortened V by 1 base and J by 5 bases, and 8 bases separated the two germline ends. Germline loops: CDR1 SGHVS, CDR2 FNYEAQ. The CDR3 runs to 13 residues. The CDR3 DNA is TGTGCCAGCAGCTTAGGACAGTACGAGACCCAGTACTTC. As protein: CASSLGQYETQYF.

The chain carries TRBV11-3 and TRBJ1-6, with D maybe TRBD1 (5 bases). From germline, CDR1 is SGHNT and CDR2 YENEEA. The CDR3 runs to 18 residues. The V gene lost 1 base and the J gene lost 0 bases, with 13 bases spanning the gap. The CDR3 bases are TGTGCCAGCAGCTTAGCCAGGGCCACGAGCTCCTATAATTCACCCCTCCACTTT. Residues: CASSLARATSSYNSPLHF.

This chain connects TRBV11-3 to TRBJ2-7; possibly TRBD2 for D (5 bases). The CDR3 loop spans 13 amino acids. Trimming shortened V by 2 bases and J by 7 bases, and 12 bases separated the two germline ends. Germline CDR1 and CDR2: SGHNT and YENEEA. The CDR3 coding sequence is TGTGCCAGCAGCTTACGCATGACGGGGGAGCAGTACTTC. The encoded protein is CASSLRMTGEQYF.

The CDR3 region has the DNA TGTGCCAGCACCGGGACACACAATCAGCCCCAGCATTTT. It is translated as CASTGTHNQPQHF. The chain links TRBV19 to TRBJ1-5; D may be TRBD1 (6 bases). This CDR3 spans 13 amino acids. The V end lost 9 bases, the J end lost 3 bases, and 12 bases lay between the germline ends. Germline V gene sequence: CDR1 LNHDA, CDR2 SQIVND (reference sequence).

V is TRBV9 and J is TRBJ2-3; D is undetermined. V was shortened by 0 bases and J by 5 bases, with 10 bases between the two germline ends. The length of the CDR3 is 14 residues. Germline values: CDR1 SGDLS, CDR2 YYNGEE. CDR3 coding DNA: TGTGCCAGCAGCGTAGGAGAGCTGGTAGATACGCAGTATTTT. Encoded protein: CASSVGELVDTQYF. The full variable domain, with the rest looked up from reference TRBV9 and TRBJ2-3, is DSGVTQTPKHLITATGQRVTLRCSPRSGDLSVYWYQQSLDQGLQFLIQYYNGEERAKGNILERFSAQQFPDLHSELNLSSLELGDSALYFCASSVGELVDTQYFGPGTRLTVL.

This clone is a singleton in its sample. V usage is TRBV5-1 and J usage is TRBJ2-2; maybe TRBD2 (5 bases). The ends were cut back, 6 bases at V and 8 bases at J, with 14 bases in the middle. The CDR3 contains 13 residues. In germline, CDR1 is SGHRS, CDR2 YFSETQ. CDR3 DNA sequence: TGCGCCAGCACCCTTAGCGACTCTGGGGAGCTGTTTTTT. It is translated as CASTLSDSGELFF.

The chain couples TRBV5-1 to TRBJ1-2; 7 bases match TRBD1. V shed 3 bases and J 4 bases; nucleotides not matched to a gene: 9. The CDR3 extends over 15 amino acids. Looked up from germline, CDR1 is SGHRS and CDR2 is YFSETQ. The CDR3 nucleotides are TGCGCCAGCAGCTCTGGACAGGTTCATAGCTATGGCTACACCTTC. It translates to CASSSGQVHSYGYTF.